This paragraph covers one T cell receptor beta chain sequence. Its antigen remains unidentified. Stated time point: cycle 4 day 1 (C4D1), after 6 weeks of nivolumab. Every patient had relapsed following autologous stem cell transplantation, and cohorts differed in brentuximab vedotin exposure. This entry is derived from a study of PD-1 blockade in classical Hodgkin lymphoma. Notes on the study in general: It was reported that newly diagnosed patients had less baseline TCR diversity than healthy donors. By C4D1, diversity of CD4+ TCRs had risen significantly, whereas that of CD8+ TCRs had not.

Here immunoSEQ multiplex PCR was the method, and the copy in TCRdb shows in-frame clones only, minus some. The table records 90,000 or so clones, roughly 78% of them present only once. The CDR3 totals 14 residues. Germline V gene sequence: CDR1 SNHLY, CDR2 FYNNEI. V gave up 8 bases and J gave up 4 bases; unmatched junction bases: 9. The TCR was taken from a human donor with classical Hodgkin lymphoma. Sequenced here: peripheral blood mononuclear cells (PBMCs), sampled before the fourth cycle of nivolumab. The gene calls are TRBV2 and TRBJ2-3; TRBD2 agrees at 7 bases. The CDR3 loop is CASGRGSRSDTQYF. The CDR3 DNA reads TGTGCCAGCGGGAGGGGAAGTAGATCAGATACGCAGTATTTT.